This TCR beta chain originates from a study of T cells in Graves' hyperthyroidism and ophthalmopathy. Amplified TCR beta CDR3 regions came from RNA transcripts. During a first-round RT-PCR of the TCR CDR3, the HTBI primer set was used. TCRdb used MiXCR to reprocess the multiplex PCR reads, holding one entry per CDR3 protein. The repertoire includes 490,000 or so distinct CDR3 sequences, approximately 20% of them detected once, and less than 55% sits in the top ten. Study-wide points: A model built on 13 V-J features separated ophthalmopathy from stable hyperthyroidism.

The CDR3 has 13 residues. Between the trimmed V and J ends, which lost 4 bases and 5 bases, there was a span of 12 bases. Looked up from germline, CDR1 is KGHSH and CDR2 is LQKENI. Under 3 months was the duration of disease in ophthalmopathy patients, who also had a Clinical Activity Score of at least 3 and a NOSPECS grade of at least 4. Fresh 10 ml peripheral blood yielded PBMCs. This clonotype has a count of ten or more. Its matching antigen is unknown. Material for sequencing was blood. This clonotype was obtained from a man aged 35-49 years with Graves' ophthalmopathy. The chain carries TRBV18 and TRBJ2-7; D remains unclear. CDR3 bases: TGTGCCAGCTCACAAACGGCTCGGGACGAGCAGTACTTC. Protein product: CASSQTARDEQYF.